Many counts were recorded for the clone carrying this T cell receptor beta chain. Its target is not known. Enrolled hyperthyroidism patients had a new diagnosis, a duration under 2 months, and an age of 18 to 65. Each diagnosis was determined on the basis of clinical symptoms, serum thyroxine, TRAb, thyroid ultrasound and orbital computed tomography. The sequenced template was RNA, covering the TCR beta CDR3 region. The first round was an RT-PCR with HTBI primers, and the second round was a multiplex PCR. TCRdb recomputed calls from the multiplex PCR reads with MiXCR, one row per CDR3 protein. The data hold about 500,000 distinct CDR3 sequences, with about 35% observed a single time. The record originates from a study of Graves' ophthalmopathy and Graves' hyperthyroidism. Study-level results: Among thyroid clonotypes expanded above 0.001 frequency, most also appeared in blood. In predicting ophthalmopathy progression, the model reached about 71% sensitivity and 72.22% specificity.

V lost 6 bases and J lost 6; bases outside the gene matches: 1. This CDR3 has 13 residues. Germline CDR1 SNHLY, CDR2 FYNNEI. The chain recombines TRBV2 with TRBJ1-6, with 8 positions matching TRBD1. The sequence was collected from an adult man with Graves' hyperthyroidism. Sequenced: peripheral blood or thyroid tissue (not recorded which). DNA for the CDR3: TGTGCCAGCAGGACAGGGGTTAATTCACCCCTCCACTTT. Its translation: CASRTGVNSPLHF. The full variable domain, rest sourced from reference TRBV2 and TRBJ1-6, is EPEVTQTPSHQVTQMGQEVILRCVPISNHLYFYWYRQILGQKVEFLVSFYNNEISEKSEIFDDQFSVERPDGSNFTLKIRSTKLEDSAMYFCASRTGVNSPLHFGNGTRLTVT.